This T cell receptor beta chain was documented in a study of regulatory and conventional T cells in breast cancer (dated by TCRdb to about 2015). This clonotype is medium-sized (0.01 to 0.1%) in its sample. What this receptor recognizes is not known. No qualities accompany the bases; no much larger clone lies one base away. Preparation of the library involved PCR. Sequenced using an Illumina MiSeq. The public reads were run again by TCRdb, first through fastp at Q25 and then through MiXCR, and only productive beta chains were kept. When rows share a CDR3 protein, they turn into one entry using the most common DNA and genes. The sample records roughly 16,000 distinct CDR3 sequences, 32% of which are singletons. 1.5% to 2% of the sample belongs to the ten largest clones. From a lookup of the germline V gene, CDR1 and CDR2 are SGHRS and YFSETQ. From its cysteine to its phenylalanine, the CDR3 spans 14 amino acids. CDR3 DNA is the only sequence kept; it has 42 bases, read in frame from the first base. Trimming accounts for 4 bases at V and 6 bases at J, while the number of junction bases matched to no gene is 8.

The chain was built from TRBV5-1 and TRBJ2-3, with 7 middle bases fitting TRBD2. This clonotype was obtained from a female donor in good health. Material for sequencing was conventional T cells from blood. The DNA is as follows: TGCGCCAGCAGCAGCAGCGGGGCCCCGGATACGCAGTATTTT. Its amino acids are CASSSSGAPDTQYF.